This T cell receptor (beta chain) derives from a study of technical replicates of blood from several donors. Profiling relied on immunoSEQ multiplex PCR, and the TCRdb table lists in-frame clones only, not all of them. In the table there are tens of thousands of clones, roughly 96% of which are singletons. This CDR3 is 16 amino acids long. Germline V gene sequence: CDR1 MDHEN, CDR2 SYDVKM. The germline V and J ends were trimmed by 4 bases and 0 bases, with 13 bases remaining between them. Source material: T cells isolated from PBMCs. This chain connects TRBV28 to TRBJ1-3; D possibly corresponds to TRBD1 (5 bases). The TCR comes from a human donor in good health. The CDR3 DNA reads TGTGCCAGCAGTTCTTACGACAGCAGCTCTGGAAACACCATATATTTT. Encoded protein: CASSSYDSSSGNTIYF.